This T cell receptor beta chain was captured by sequencing in a study of molecular identifiers for immune sequencing clone quantification. TCRdb re-called the PCR reads with MiXCR, one entry per CDR3 protein. The sample lists 400,000 to 600,000 distinct CDR3 sequences, 20% to 25% seen once, with around 0.86% in the top ten. Sorting isolated naive CD8 T cells as CD8+CD4-CCR7+CD45RA+ events. This clonotype came up many times. V was trimmed by 5 bases and J by 0 bases, leaving 12 bases between them. Germline values: CDR1 SGHVS, CDR2 FNYEAQ. This CDR3 is built from 15 residues. The sequenced sample consisted of naive CD8+ T cells from blood, with Jurkat cell RNA spiked in. The sample's subset: FACS-sorted CD8+CD4-CCR7+CD45RA+ naive T cells. This receptor was obtained from a human donor in good health. Some libraries in this study had Jurkat cell RNA spiked in. The chain recombines TRBV7-6 with TRBJ2-3, with D uncertain. Here the CDR3 reads CASSPGAASTDTQYF. The DNA for the CDR3 is TGTGCCAGCAGCCCGGGTGCGGCTAGCACAGATACGCAGTATTTT. Looking up the rest from reference TRBV7-6 and TRBJ2-3 gives the full variable domain: GAGVSQSPRYKVTKRGQDVALRCDPISGHVSLYWYRQALGQGPEFLTYFNYEAQQDKSGLPNDRFSAERPEGSISTLTIQRTEQRDSAMYRCASSPGAASTDTQYFGPGTRLTVL.